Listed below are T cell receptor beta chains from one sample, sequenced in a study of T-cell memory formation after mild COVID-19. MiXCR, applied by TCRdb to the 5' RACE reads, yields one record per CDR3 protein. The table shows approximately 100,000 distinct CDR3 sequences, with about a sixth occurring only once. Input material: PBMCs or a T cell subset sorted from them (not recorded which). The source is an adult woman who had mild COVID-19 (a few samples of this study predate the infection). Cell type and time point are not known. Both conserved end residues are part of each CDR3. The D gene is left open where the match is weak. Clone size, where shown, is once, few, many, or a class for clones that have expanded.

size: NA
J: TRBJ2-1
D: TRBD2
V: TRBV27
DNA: TGTGCCAGCAGAAAAATAGCGGGAGGAGCGGTGGATGAGCAGTTCTTC
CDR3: CASRKIAGGAVDEQFF

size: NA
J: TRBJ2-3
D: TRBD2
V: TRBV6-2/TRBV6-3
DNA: TGTGCCAGCAGTTTGAGGACTAGCCCCGCAGATACGCAGTATTTT
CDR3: CASSLRTSPADTQYF

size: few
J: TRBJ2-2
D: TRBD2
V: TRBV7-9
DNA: TGTGCCAGCAGCTTAACGATTGGCGGGGGGCCGAACACCGGGGAGCTGTTTTTT
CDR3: CASSLTIGGGPNTGELFF

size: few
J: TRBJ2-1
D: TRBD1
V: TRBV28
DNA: TGTGCCAGCAGCCCACGGACAGGGACCTCCTACAATGAGCAGTTCTTC
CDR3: CASSPRTGTSYNEQFF

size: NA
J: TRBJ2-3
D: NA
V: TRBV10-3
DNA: TGTGCCATCAGTGCCAAAGCCTTCGGAGGGGATTTCACAGATACGCAGTATTTT
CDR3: CAISAKAFGGDFTDTQYF

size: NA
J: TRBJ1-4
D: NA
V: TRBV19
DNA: TGTGCCAGTAAGAGGCCACAGGACACGGCTAATGAAGAACTGTTTTTT
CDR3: CASKRPQDTANEELFF

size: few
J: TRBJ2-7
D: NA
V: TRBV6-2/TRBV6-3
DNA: TGTGCCAGCAGCCCCCTAACGGTTTACCTCCCCTACGAGCAGTACTTC
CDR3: CASSPLTVYLPYEQYF

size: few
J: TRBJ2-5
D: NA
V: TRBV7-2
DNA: TGTGCCAGCATGTGGGGGCCGGGGACCCAGTACTTC
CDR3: CASMWGPGTQYF

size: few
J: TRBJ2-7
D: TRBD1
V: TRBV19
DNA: TGTGCCAGTAGTACCGACGGGACAGGGGATGAGCAGTACTTC
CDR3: CASSTDGTGDEQYF

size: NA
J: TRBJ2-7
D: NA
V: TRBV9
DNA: TGTGCCAGCAGCGTAGAGTGGGGGGAGTACGAGCAGTACTTC
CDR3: CASSVEWGEYEQYF

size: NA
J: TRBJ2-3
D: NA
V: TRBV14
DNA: TGTGCCAGCAGCCAAGTGCCCGGTGATACGCAGTATTTT
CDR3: CASSQVPGDTQYF

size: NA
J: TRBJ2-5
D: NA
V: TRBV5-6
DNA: TGTGCCAGCCGAGCAGTGCGGTTCCAAGAGACCCAGTACTTC
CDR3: CASRAVRFQETQYF

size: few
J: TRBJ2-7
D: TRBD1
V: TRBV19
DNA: TGTGCCAGTAGTATATTCTCGGGACAGGGGACCGCCTACGAGCAGTACTTC
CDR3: CASSIFSGQGTAYEQYF

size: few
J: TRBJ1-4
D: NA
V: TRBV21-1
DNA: TGTGCCAGCAGCAAACCGGGGCTACCGTCGGGGGAAAAACTGTTTTTT
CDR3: CASSKPGLPSGEKLFF

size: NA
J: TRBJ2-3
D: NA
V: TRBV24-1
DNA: TGTGCCACCAGTGAGGGTCATACGCAGTATTTT
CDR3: CATSEGHTQYF

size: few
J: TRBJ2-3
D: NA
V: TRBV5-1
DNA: TGCGCCAGCAGCTTGGCCGGAGAAGATACGCAGTATTTT
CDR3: CASSLAGEDTQYF

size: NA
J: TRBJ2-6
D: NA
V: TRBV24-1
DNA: TGTGCCACCAAGGGGTCTGGGGCCAACGTCCTGACTTTC
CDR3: CATKGSGANVLTF

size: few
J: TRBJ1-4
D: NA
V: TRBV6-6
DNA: TGTGCCAGCAGCCTAAATCAGGGACATTTTAATGAAAAACTGTTTTTT
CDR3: CASSLNQGHFNEKLFF

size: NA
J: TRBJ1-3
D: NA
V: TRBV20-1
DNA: TGCAGTGCTAGAGATCGGGGGGGACAATCTGGAAACACCATATATTTT
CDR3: CSARDRGGQSGNTIYF

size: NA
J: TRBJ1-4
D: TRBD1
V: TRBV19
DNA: TGTGCCAGTAGCCCTCCGGGACAGGACACAAAACTGTTTTTT
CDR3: CASSPPGQDTKLFF

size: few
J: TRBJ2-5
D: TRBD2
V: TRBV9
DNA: TGTGCCAGCGGCTCGGGACTAGCGGGAGATGGGGAGACCCAGTACTTC
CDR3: CASGSGLAGDGETQYF

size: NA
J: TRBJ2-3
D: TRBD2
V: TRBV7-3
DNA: TGTGCCAGCAGCTTAACTAGCGGGATCGCAGATACGCAGTATTTT
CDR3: CASSLTSGIADTQYF

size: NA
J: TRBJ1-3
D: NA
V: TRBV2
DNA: TGTGCCAGCAGGGCATGGAGGGACGGAAACACCATATATTTT
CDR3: CASRAWRDGNTIYF

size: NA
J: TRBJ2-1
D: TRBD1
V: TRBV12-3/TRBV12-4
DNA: TGTGCCAGCAGTTTAATCCTGGGACAGGGGTGGGAGGGTAGCGCCTACAATGAGCAGTTCTTC
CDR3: CASSLILGQGWEGSAYNEQFF

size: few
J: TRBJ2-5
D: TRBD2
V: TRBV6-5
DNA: TGTGCCAGCACTACAGATGGACTAGATAAGAGGGAGACCCAGTACTTC
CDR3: CASTTDGLDKRETQYF

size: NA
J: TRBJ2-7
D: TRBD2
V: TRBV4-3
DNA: TGCGCCAGCAGCCTGAGTGGGGAGGGTCCCTACGAGCAGTACTTC
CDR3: CASSLSGEGPYEQYF

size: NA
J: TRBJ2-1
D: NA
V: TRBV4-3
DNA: TGCGCCAGCACTTTCCGGGACTCCTCCTACAATGAGCAGTTCTTC
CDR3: CASTFRDSSYNEQFF

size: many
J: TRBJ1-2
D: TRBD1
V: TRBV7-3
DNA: TGTGCCAGCAGCTTAACGAAGGGACAGAGAAACTATGGCTACACCTTC
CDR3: CASSLTKGQRNYGYTF

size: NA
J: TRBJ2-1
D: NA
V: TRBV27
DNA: TGTGCCAGCAGTTTAACGGGGACTTCCTACAATGAGCAGTTCTTC
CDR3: CASSLTGTSYNEQFF

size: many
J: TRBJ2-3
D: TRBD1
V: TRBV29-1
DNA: TGCAGCGCTCTCAGGGGGCTAGCGTCTAGCACAGATACGCAGTATTTT
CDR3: CSALRGLASSTDTQYF

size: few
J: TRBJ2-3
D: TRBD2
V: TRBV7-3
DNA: TGTGCCAGCAGTCCCGCAACTAGCGTGGGCACAGATACGCAGTATTTT
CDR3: CASSPATSVGTDTQYF

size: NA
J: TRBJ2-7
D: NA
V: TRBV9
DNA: TGTGCCAGCAGTTACCGAGGGGAAACAGCTTACGAGCAGTACTTC
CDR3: CASSYRGETAYEQYF

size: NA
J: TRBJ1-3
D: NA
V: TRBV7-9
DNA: TGTGCCAGCTCTGGTGACACCATATATTTT
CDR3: CASSGDTIYF

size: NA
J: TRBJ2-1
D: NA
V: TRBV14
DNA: TGTGCCAGCAGCCAAGGTGCCTACAATGAGCAGTTCTTC
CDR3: CASSQGAYNEQFF

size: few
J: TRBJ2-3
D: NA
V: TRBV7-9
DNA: TGTGCCAGCAGCCTGGGAGTAGCTAGCACAGATACGCAGTATTTT
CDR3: CASSLGVASTDTQYF

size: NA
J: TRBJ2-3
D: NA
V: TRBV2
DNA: TGTGCCAGCAGTGAAGCTATGATTTTGGGCACAGATACGCAGTATTTT
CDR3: CASSEAMILGTDTQYF

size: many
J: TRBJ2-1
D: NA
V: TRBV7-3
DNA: TGTGCCAGCAGCTTACAAGGCGGCTCTGGGGGCCCAACGAATGAGCAGTTCTTC
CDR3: CASSLQGGSGGPTNEQFF

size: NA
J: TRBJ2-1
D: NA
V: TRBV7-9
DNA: TGTGCCAGCAGTGACTACTTTGAGCAGTTCTTC
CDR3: CASSDYFEQFF

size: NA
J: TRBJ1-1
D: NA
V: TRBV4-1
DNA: TGCGCCAGCAGAAGACAGGTAGGGTTGAACACTGAAGCTTTCTTT
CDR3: CASRRQVGLNTEAFF

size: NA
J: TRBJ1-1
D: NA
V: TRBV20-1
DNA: TGCAGTGCTAGTTCCGAAATGAACACTGAAGCTTTCTTT
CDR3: CSASSEMNTEAFF

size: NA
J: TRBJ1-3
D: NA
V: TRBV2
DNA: TGTGCCAGCAGTGAAGCAGGGGGAGCCTCTGGAAACACCATATATTTT
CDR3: CASSEAGGASGNTIYF

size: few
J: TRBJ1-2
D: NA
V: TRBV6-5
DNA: TGTGCCAGCAGTTACGGGCCTCCTAACTATGGCTACACCTTC
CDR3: CASSYGPPNYGYTF

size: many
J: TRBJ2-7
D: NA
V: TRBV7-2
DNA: TGTGCCAGCAGCTCGCAGGGGATGTCGGGGTCCTACGAGCAGTACTTC
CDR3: CASSSQGMSGSYEQYF

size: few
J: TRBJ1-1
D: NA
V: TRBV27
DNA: TGTGCCAGCAGTTTAGGAGTACAGGGAGGCACTGAAGCTTTCTTT
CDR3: CASSLGVQGGTEAFF

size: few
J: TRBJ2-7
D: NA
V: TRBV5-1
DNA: TGCGCCAGCAGTCCGCGGGGCGACGAGCAGTACTTC
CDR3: CASSPRGDEQYF

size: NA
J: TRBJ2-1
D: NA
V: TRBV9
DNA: TGTGCCAGCAGCCCCCAGTCCTACAATGAGCAGTTCTTC
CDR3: CASSPQSYNEQFF

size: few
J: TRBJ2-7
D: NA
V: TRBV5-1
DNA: TGCGCCAGCAGCTTGGTCTCGGCGGGCAGGGGAAACGAGCAGTACTTC
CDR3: CASSLVSAGRGNEQYF

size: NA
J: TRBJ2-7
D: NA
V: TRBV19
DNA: TGTGCCAGTAGTAAGATACCGAGTGACGAGCAGTACTTC
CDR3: CASSKIPSDEQYF

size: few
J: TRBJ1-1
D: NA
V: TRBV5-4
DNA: TGTGCCAGCAGCTCTGGGGCCGACACTGAAGCTTTCTTT
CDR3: CASSSGADTEAFF

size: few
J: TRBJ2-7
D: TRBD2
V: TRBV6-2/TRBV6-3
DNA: TGTGCCAGCAGTTACCTAGCGGGAGACGAGCAGTACTTC
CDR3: CASSYLAGDEQYF

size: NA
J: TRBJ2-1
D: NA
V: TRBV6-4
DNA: TGTGCCAGCGCCGAGCGGGCCAGCTCCTACAATGAGCAGTTCTTC
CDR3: CASAERASSYNEQFF

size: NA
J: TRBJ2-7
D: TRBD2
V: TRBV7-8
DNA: TGTGCCAGCCACCCAGGCTCTAGCGGCTACGAGCAGTACTTC
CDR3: CASHPGSSGYEQYF

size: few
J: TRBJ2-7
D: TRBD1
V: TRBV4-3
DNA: TGCGCCAGCAGCCAAGACTCCGGGACAGGGGGCCGGGAGCAGTACTTC
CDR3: CASSQDSGTGGREQYF

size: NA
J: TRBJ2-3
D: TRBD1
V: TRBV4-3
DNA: TGCGCCAGCAGCCAACTCTCCGGGACAGGTCATACGCAGTATTTT
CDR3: CASSQLSGTGHTQYF